These 3 T cell receptor beta chains were all obtained from the same sample, sequenced in a study of PD-1 blockade in classical Hodgkin lymphoma. Relapse after autologous stem cell transplantation occurred in every patient, and brentuximab vedotin exposure varied. CD4+ T cells were purified from thawed PBMCs by negative selection. The assay was immunoSEQ multiplex PCR, and TCRdb's table has in-frame clones only and misses some. The sample yields approximately 8,800 clones, about 80% seen once. This material consisted of CD4+ T cells from blood, taken at baseline. The source of these receptors is a human donor with classical Hodgkin lymphoma.

The genes are TRBV25-1 and TRBJ2-3, with a tentative D call TRBD1 (6 bases). This CDR3 is 16 amino acids long. V was shortened by 1 base and J by 4 bases, with 15 bases between the two germline ends. Germline CDR1 and CDR2: MGHDK and SYGVNS. CDR3 DNA sequence: TGTGCCAGCAGTGAATTCATAGGGGGTCGCGCAGATACGCAGTATTTT. It is translated as CASSEFIGGRADTQYF.

CDR3 residues: CASSQTRGVFAYGYTF. CDR3 nucleotides: TGTGCCAGCAGCCAGACGCGAGGAGTTTTTGCCTATGGCTACACCTTC. The chain joins TRBV14 to TRBJ1-2, with D unresolved. V was clipped by 3 bases and J by 4 bases, with 18 bases between them. CDR3 length equals 16 residues. CDR1 SGHDN and CDR2 FVKESK come from the germline V gene.

The chain has TRBV6-1 and TRBJ1-1; unclear D gene. Germline CDR1 is MNHNS and CDR2 is SASEGT. Trimming cost V 7 bases and J 2 bases, with 8 bases left between them. The CDR3 runs to 12 residues. The CDR3 sequence: CASTRTNTEAFF. The DNA for the CDR3 is TGTGCCAGCACACGGACTAACACTGAAGCTTTCTTT.